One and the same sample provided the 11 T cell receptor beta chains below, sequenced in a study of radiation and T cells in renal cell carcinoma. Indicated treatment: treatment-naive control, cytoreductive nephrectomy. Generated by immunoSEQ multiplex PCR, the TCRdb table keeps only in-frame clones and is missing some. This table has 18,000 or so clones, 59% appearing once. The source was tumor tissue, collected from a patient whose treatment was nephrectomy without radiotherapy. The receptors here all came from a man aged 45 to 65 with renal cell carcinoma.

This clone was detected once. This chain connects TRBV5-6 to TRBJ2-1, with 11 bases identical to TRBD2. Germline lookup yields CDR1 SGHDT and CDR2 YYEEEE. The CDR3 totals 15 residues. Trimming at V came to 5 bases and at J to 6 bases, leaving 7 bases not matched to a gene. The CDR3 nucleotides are TGTGCCAGCAGTCATCTAGCGGGGGGTTTCAATGAGCAGTTCTTC. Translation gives CASSHLAGGFNEQFF.

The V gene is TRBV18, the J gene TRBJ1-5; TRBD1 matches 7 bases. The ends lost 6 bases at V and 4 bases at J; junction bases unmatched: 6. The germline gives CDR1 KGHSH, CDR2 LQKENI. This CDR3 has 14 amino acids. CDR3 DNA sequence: TGTGCCAGCTCCCCGGGACAGCCAAATCAGCCCCAGCATTTT. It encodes CASSPGQPNQPQHF. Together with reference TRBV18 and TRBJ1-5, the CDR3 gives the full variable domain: NAGVMQNPRHLVRRRGQEARLRCSPMKGHSHVYWYRQLPEEGLKFMVYLQKENIIDESGMPKERFSAEFPKEGPSILRIQQVVRGDSAAYFCASSPGQPNQPQHFGDGTRLSIL.

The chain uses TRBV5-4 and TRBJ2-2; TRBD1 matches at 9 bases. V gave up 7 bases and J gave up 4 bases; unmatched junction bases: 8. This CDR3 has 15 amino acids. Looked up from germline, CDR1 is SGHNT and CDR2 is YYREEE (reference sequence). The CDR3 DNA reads TGTGCCAGCGAACAGGGGGCCGGGGGCACCGGGGAGCTGTTTTTT. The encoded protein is CASEQGAGGTGELFF.

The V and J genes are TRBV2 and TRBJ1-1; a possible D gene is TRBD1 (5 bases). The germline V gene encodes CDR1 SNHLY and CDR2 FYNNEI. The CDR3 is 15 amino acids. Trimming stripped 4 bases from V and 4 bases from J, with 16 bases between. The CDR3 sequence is CASSVLTGHSTEAFF. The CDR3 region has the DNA TGTGCCAGCAGTGTTCTTACCGGACACTCCACTGAAGCTTTCTTT.

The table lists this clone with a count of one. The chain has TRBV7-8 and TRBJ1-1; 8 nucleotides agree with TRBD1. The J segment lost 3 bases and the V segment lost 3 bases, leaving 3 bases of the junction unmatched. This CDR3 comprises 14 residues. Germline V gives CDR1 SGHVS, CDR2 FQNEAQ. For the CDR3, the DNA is TGTGCCAGCAGCTTGGGACAGGTGGACACTGAAGCTTTCTTT. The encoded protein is CASSLGQVDTEAFF.

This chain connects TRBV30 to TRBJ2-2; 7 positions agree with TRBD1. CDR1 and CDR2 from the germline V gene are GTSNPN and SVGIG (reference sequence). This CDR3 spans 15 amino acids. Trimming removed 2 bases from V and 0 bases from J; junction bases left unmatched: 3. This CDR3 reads CAWSLQGANTGELFF. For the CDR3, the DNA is TGTGCCTGGAGTCTCCAGGGGGCGAACACCGGGGAGCTGTTTTTT.

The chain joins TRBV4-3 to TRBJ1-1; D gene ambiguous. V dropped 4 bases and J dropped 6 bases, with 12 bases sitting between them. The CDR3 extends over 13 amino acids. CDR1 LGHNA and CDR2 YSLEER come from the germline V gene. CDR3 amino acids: CASSPTTWAEAFF. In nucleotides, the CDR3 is TGCGCCAGCAGCCCGACAACCTGGGCTGAAGCTTTCTTT.

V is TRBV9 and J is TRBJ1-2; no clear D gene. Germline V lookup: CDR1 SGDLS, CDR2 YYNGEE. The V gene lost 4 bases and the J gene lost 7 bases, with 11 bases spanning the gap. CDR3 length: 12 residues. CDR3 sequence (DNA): TGTGCCAGCAGCTCCGGACCGGGTGGCTACACCTTC. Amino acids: CASSSGPGGYTF.

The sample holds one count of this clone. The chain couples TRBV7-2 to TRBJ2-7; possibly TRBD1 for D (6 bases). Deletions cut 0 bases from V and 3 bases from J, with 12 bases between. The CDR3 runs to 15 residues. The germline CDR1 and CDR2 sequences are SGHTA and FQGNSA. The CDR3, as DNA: TGTGCCAGCAGCTTAGCAGGGGGAGAGGGCTACGAGCAGTACTTC. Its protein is CASSLAGGEGYEQYF.

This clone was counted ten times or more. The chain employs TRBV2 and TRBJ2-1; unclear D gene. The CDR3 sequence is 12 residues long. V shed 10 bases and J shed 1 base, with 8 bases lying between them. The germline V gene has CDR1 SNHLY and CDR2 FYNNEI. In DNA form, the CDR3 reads TGTGCCACACGGGTTTCCTACAATGAGCAGTTCTTC. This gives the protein CATRVSYNEQFF.

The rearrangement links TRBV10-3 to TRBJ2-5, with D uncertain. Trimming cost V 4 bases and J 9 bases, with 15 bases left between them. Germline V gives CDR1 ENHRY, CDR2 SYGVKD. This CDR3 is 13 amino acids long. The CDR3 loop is CAISGSPSESQYF. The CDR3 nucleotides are TGTGCCATCAGTGGAAGCCCATCTGAATCCCAGTACTTC.